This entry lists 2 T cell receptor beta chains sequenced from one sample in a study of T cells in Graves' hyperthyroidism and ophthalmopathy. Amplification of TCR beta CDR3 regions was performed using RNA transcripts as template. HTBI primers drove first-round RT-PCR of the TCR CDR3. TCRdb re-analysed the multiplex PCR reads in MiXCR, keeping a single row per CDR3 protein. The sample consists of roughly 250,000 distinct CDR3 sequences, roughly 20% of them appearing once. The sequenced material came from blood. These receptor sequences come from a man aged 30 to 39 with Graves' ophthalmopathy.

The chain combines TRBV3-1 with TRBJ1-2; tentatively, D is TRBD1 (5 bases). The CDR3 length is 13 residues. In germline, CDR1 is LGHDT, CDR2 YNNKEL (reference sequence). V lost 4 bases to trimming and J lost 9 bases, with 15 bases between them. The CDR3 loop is CASSPWDSDRYTF. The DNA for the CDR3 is TGTGCCAGCAGCCCCTGGGACTCGGATCGCTACACCTTC.

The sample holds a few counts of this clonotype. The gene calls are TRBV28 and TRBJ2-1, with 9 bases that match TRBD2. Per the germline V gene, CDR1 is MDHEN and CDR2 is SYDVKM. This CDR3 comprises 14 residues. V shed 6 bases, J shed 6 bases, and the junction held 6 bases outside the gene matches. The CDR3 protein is CASSRLAARNEQFF. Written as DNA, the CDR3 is TGTGCCAGCAGCCGACTAGCGGCCCGCAATGAGCAGTTCTTC. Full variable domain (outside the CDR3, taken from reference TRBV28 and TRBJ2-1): DVKVTQSSRYLVKRTGEKVFLECVQDMDHENMFWYRQDPGLGLRLIYFSYDVKMKEKGDIPEGYSVSREKKERFSLILESASTNQTSMYLCASSRLAARNEQFFGPGTRLTVL.